This T cell receptor (beta chain) was sequenced for a study of blood T cell repertoires in COVID-19. On the study more broadly: The United States, Italy and Spain were the sources of the acute and convalescent COVID-19 samples. From T cells, B-cell-depleted T cells, or PBMCs came the material, which was cDNA or gDNA.

J lost 6 bases, V lost 0 bases, and 8 bases had no gene match. Per germline, CDR1 SGHNT and CDR2 YYREEE (reference sequence). The CDR3 consists of 17 residues. The sample holds a few counts of this clone. Here immunoSEQ multiplex PCR was the method, and the copy in TCRdb shows in-frame clones only, minus some. The repertoire includes tens of thousands of clones, 88% of them detected once, and 4.8% sits in the top ten. The material sequenced was peripheral blood. This TCR derives from a woman aged 80 or older with acute or convalescent COVID-19. The rearrangement joins TRBV5-4 to TRBJ2-7; TRBD2 agrees at 14 bases. In nucleotides, the CDR3 is TGTGCCAGCAGCTTGGCGGGGACTAGCGGGGGTCGGCGCGAGCAGTACTTC. It encodes CASSLAGTSGGRREQYF. Variable domain in full (rest from reference TRBV5-4 and TRBJ2-7): ETGVTQSPTHLIKTRGQQVTLRCSSQSGHNTVSWYQQALGQGPQFIFQYYREEENGRGNFPPRFSGLQFPNYSSELNVNALELDDSALYLCASSLAGTSGGRREQYFGPGTRLTVT.